These T cell receptor beta chains were read from a single sample in a study of shared clonotypes between healthy human individuals. TCRdb's copy holds only in-frame clones and misses some; the assay was immunoSEQ multiplex PCR. The sample includes over 2,000,000 clones, 93% of them seen just once. The sequenced material came from naive CD8+ T cells from PBMCs. Receptor source: a young man in good health. Some clones in this sample may be carry-over from other donors' samples. The CDR3 runs from the conserved cysteine through the conserved F or W. D genes are given only for firm matches. Clone size is shown for a subset of rows, as once, few, many or a class of expanded clone.

DNA: TGTGCCAGCAGTCAACTAGCGGGAAGGGGGACCCAGTACTTC
CDR3: CASSQLAGRGTQYF
V: TRBV27
D: TRBD2
J: TRBJ2-5
size: .

DNA: TGTGCCAGCAGTTTCCAGGGGGCTCATGGCTACACCTTC
CDR3: CASSFQGAHGYTF
V: TRBV6-5
D: TRBD1
J: TRBJ1-2
size: once

DNA: TGTGCCACCGGACCGAACAATCAGCCCCAGCATTTT
CDR3: CATGPNNQPQHF
V: TRBV19
D: .
J: TRBJ1-5
size: .

DNA: TGTGCCAGCAGCGTAGCCCCAGGCGGGAACACTGAAGCTTTCTTT
CDR3: CASSVAPGGNTEAFF
V: TRBV9
D: .
J: TRBJ1-1
size: .

DNA: TGCGCCAGCAGCCGAGGACAGTGGGAGACCCAGTACTTC
CDR3: CASSRGQWETQYF
V: TRBV5-1
D: .
J: TRBJ2-5
size: .

DNA: TGTGCCAGCAGTTTCTCCGGGGGAGGCTACGAGCAGTACTTC
CDR3: CASSFSGGGYEQYF
V: TRBV28
D: .
J: TRBJ2-7
size: .

DNA: TGTGCCAGCAGCTCCGACGGCAGGAGGGGTTATGGCTACACCTTC
CDR3: CASSSDGRRGYGYTF
V: TRBV7-9
D: .
J: TRBJ1-2
size: .

DNA: TGTGCCAGTAGTAGGGGAATGACGGGGTACGAGCAGTACTTC
CDR3: CASSRGMTGYEQYF
V: TRBV19
D: .
J: TRBJ2-7
size: .

DNA: TGTGCCAGCAGCGTATACGAGGGAAACTATGGCTACACCTTC
CDR3: CASSVYEGNYGYTF
V: TRBV9
D: .
J: TRBJ1-2
size: .

DNA: TGTGCCAGCAGTCAGGGGGGGGATCCTAACTCCTACGAGCAGTACTTC
CDR3: CASSQGGDPNSYEQYF
V: TRBV4-2
D: .
J: TRBJ2-7
size: .

DNA: TGTGCCAGCAGTTTATCGTCAGCCGTATCAGATACGCAGTATTTT
CDR3: CASSLSSAVSDTQYF
V: TRBV27
D: .
J: TRBJ2-3
size: .

DNA: TGCAGCGTTCTTAGGACTAGCGGGACCGATTCCTCCTACGAGCAGTACTTC
CDR3: CSVLRTSGTDSSYEQYF
V: TRBV29-1
D: TRBD2
J: TRBJ2-7
size: .

DNA: TGTGCCAGCAGTTCTGTCCCGACAGAGCCTGATCAGCCCCAGCATTTT
CDR3: CASSSVPTEPDQPQHF
V: TRBV28
D: .
J: TRBJ1-5
size: .

DNA: TGTGCCAGTAGTATGGATAGCTACGAGCAGTACTTC
CDR3: CASSMDSYEQYF
V: TRBV19
D: .
J: TRBJ2-7
size: .

DNA: TGTGCCAGCAGCCTCCTTCAGGGCTACGAGCAGTACTTC
CDR3: CASSLLQGYEQYF
V: TRBV11-2
D: .
J: TRBJ2-7
size: .

DNA: TGTGCCAGCAGTTTTTCAGGCGGCAATGGCTACACCTTC
CDR3: CASSFSGGNGYTF
V: TRBV28
D: .
J: TRBJ1-2
size: .

DNA: TGTGCCAGCAGTGACTTGAGACGACCGAACACTGAAGCTTTCTTT
CDR3: CASSDLRRPNTEAFF
V: TRBV6-1
D: .
J: TRBJ1-1
size: .

DNA: TGTGCCATCAGTGACCCGGGCCAAATTGAGACAGATACGCAGTATTTT
CDR3: CAISDPGQIETDTQYF
V: TRBV10-3
D: .
J: TRBJ2-3
size: .

DNA: TGTGCCAGCAGCGTAGAGGACTGGACAGATACGCAGTATTTT
CDR3: CASSVEDWTDTQYF
V: TRBV9
D: .
J: TRBJ2-3
size: .

DNA: TGTGCCAGCAGCTTGTGGGGCGGGAGAGCAGACGAGCAGTACTTC
CDR3: CASSLWGGRADEQYF
V: TRBV5-8
D: TRBD2
J: TRBJ2-7
size: .

DNA: TGCGCCAGCAGCTTGGTTCCCCGACTTAACTATGGCTACACCTTC
CDR3: CASSLVPRLNYGYTF
V: TRBV5-1
D: .
J: TRBJ1-2
size: .

DNA: TGTGCCAGTAGTATTACCGCGGGACACCCCTATGGCTACACCTTC
CDR3: CASSITAGHPYGYTF
V: TRBV19
D: .
J: TRBJ1-2
size: once